This note documents a single T cell receptor beta chain sequence. Its antigen is not yet known. The input lacks base qualities; no much larger clone sits a single base away. The germline V gene specifies KGHDR as CDR1 and SFDVKD as CDR2. The CDR3 contains 14 residues, cysteine and phenylalanine counted. The only DNA kept is the CDR3, 42 bases in frame from the first base. For this chain, trimming is 4 bases at the V end and 6 bases at the J end, and the number of junction bases without a gene match is 6. A case-control design nested within a healthcare worker cohort in London, UK, was used, with weekly nasopharyngeal swab PCR tests and blood sampling performed. Between 23 and 31 March 2020, the week of the UK lockdown, healthcare workers were enrolled and then followed up weekly for as long as 16 weeks. Receptor amplification or capture employed 5' RACE. Sequenced on a NextSeq 500. The TCR library protocol attached unique molecular identifiers to individual cDNA molecules to correct for sequencing error and PCR bias. Both TCR alpha and beta chains were sequenced, and tight co-correlation was observed between alpha and beta sequence abundances in each sample. In the original analysis: Decombinator V4 was used to perform V gene, J gene and CDR3 annotation of TCR sequences. TCRs were defined as expanded if a significant change between any two time points was detected under a Poisson model with p below 0.0001. TCR abundances were normalised to the total number of TCRs sequenced per sample and expressed as counts per million. TRAV1-2 paired with TRAJ12, TRAJ20 or TRAJ33 defined MAIT TCRs, while TRAV10 paired with TRAJ18 defined iNKT TCRs. A search of VDJdb, accessed on 1 November 2021, was run for TCRs annotated to CMV, EBV and SARS-CoV-2, with TCRs annotated for multiple antigens excluded. The public reads were reprocessed in TCRdb via fastp at Q25 and MiXCR, keeping in-frame beta chains. Entries are consolidated by CDR3 protein sequence, retaining the most common genes and DNA. The V and J calls, along with clone size, are taken from TCRdb and not from the paper's own processing. The sample includes about 60,000 distinct CDR3 sequences, with 8.5% to 10% observed a single time. The leading ten clones occupy 15% to 20% of the sample.

The data were obtained in a study of early T cells in non-severe SARS-CoV-2 infection (dated by TCRdb to the early 2020s). At the level of the whole study: Because TCR sequencing relied on bulk RNA taken from unsorted whole blood, pairing of alpha and beta chains was not possible. Overall study outcomes, separate from this receptor: VDJdb matching was skewed toward anti-spike CD8 responses and likely underestimated virus-specific expansions by missing private and CD4 specificities.

This TCR came from an adult who was a healthcare worker with PCR-confirmed SARS-CoV-2 infection or an uninfected control (not recorded which). The chain was built from TRBV24-1 and TRBJ2-3, with 7 bases aligning to TRBD2. The sequenced sample was whole blood. The base sequence is TGTGCCACCAGTGAGTCGGGAGGCTTGGATACGCAGTATTTT. This translates into CATSESGGLDTQYF.